These 28 T cell receptor beta chains were all obtained from the same sample, sequenced in a study of T cell responses to AZD1222 COVID-19 vaccine. Assay used: immunoSEQ multiplex PCR; TCRdb lists only in-frame clones, some missing. The table records 150,000 to 200,000 clones, around 90% of them present only once. Sequenced material: peripheral blood, taken 28 days after the second AZD1222 dose. Receptor source: an adult who received the AZD1222 COVID-19 vaccine.

The chain uses TRBV2 and TRBJ1-2; D not resolved. This CDR3 region has 13 residues. Trimming left V 3 bases short and J 0 bases short, with 5 bases between. Germline V gene lookup returns CDR1 SNHLY and CDR2 FYNNEI. The CDR3 loop is CASSEDPNYGYTF. CDR3 nucleotide sequence: TGTGCCAGCAGTGAGGACCCTAACTATGGCTACACCTTC.

This clone showed up just once. V and J are TRBV6-2 or TRBV6-3 and TRBJ2-7; D may match TRBD1 or TRBD2 (6 bases each). V was cut by 5 bases and J by 7 bases, with 12 bases left in between. This CDR3 is built from 12 residues. CDR1 is MNHEY, CDR2 SVGEGT, per germline. In nucleotides, the CDR3 is TGTGCCAGCAGTCCCCGGGGGCGGGAGCAGTACTTC. Its translation is CASSPRGREQYF.

The chain employs TRBV5-4 and TRBJ2-1; D is undetermined. The CDR3 is 13 residues long. CDR1 and CDR2 from the germline V gene are SGHNT and YYREEE (reference sequence). Between the trimmed V and J ends, which lost 0 bases and 5 bases, there was a span of 6 bases. The CDR3 loop reads CASSLVTNNEQFF. DNA for the CDR3: TGTGCCAGCAGCTTGGTTACAAACAATGAGCAGTTCTTC.

V is TRBV5-1 and J is TRBJ1-2; 8 nucleotides line up with TRBD1. CDR3 length: 15 amino acids. V dropped 2 bases and J dropped 2; count of bases not matched to a gene: 5. The germline V gene has CDR1 SGHRS and CDR2 YFSETQ. CDR3 in amino acids: CASSLAGQENYGYTF. The CDR3 DNA reads as TGCGCCAGCAGCTTAGCGGGACAGGAGAACTATGGCTACACCTTC.

The chain employs TRBV7-2 and TRBJ2-2; D gene unclear. The germline V and J ends were trimmed by 5 bases and 5 bases, with 9 bases remaining between them. The CDR3 is 13 amino acids. Per germline, CDR1 SGHTA and CDR2 FQGNSA. CDR3 residues: CASSPQWTGELFF. DNA of the CDR3: TGTGCCAGCAGCCCGCAGTGGACCGGGGAGCTGTTTTTT.

V usage is TRBV7-9 and J usage is TRBJ2-3; no reliable D call. Germline loops: CDR1 SEHNR, CDR2 FQNEAQ (reference sequence). CDR3 size: 16 residues. The V end lost 7 bases, the J end lost 2 bases, and 19 bases lay between the germline ends. The CDR3 DNA follows: TGTGCCAGCACCCCCGGAAAAGTAAAAATCACAGATACGCAGTATTTT. This sequence encodes CASTPGKVKITDTQYF.

The rearrangement links TRBV6-4 to TRBJ1-5; TRBD1 matches at 8 bases. J gave up 1 base and V 5 bases, and 4 bases lay outside the gene matches. This CDR3 is built from 15 residues. Looked up from germline, CDR1 is MRHNA and CDR2 is SNTAGT. The CDR3 nucleotides read TGTGCCAGCAGTCGATGGACAGGGAGCAATCAGCCCCAGCATTTT. Translation gives CASSRWTGSNQPQHF.

V gene TRBV7-2 combines with J gene TRBJ2-7; weak D call: TRBD2 (7 bases). The CDR3 consists of 16 residues. Germline CDR1 and CDR2: SGHTA and FQGNSA. V lost 2 bases, J lost 1 base, and 15 bases lay in between. CDR3 residues: CASSLLLGGGSYEQYF. The CDR3 DNA reads TGTGCCAGCAGCTTACTGTTAGGGGGAGGGTCCTACGAGCAGTACTTC. Complete variable domain (other parts from reference TRBV7-2 and TRBJ2-7): GAGVSQSPSNKVTEKGKDVELRCDPISGHTALYWYRQSLGQGLEFLIYFQGNSAPDKSGLPSDRFSAERTGGSVSTLTIQRTQQEDSAVYLCASSLLLGGGSYEQYFGPGTRLTVT.

This chain links TRBV10-3 with TRBJ2-7; the D gene is possibly TRBD1 (7 bases). CDR1 is ENHRY and CDR2 is SYGVKD in the germline V gene. Trimming left V 2 bases short and J 6 bases short, with 11 bases between. The CDR3 sequence is 13 residues long. The CDR3 region is CAISEGGGTEQYF. The DNA of the CDR3 is TGTGCCATCAGTGAGGGAGGGGGCACCGAGCAGTACTTC.

The rearrangement joins TRBV5-4 to TRBJ2-5, with 10 bases fitting TRBD2. The V segment lost 1 base and the J segment 4 bases; nucleotides outside the gene matches: 1. This CDR3 has 14 amino acids. From germline, CDR1 is SGHNT and CDR2 YYREEE (reference sequence). CDR3 in DNA: TGTGCCAGCAGCTTGCTAGCGGGGGTAGAGACCCAGTACTTC. Amino acid sequence: CASSLLAGVETQYF.

This rearrangement joins TRBV19 to TRBJ1-5; D is uncertain. The ends were cut back, 7 bases at V and 3 bases at J, with 10 bases in the middle. The CDR3 spans 13 residues. Germline V lookup: CDR1 LNHDA, CDR2 SQIVND (reference sequence). DNA for the CDR3: TGTGCCAGTAAGAGGGAAGACAATCAGCCCCAGCATTTT. This encodes CASKREDNQPQHF.

This chain links TRBV19 with TRBJ2-3, with 9 bases fitting TRBD1. The germline V gene encodes CDR1 LNHDA and CDR2 SQIVND (reference sequence). The V gene end was trimmed by 10 bases and the J gene end by 6 bases; junction bases not matched to a gene: 11. This CDR3 is built from 14 residues. DNA of the CDR3: TGTGCCACCTCCGGGACAGGGTCTCTGGATACGCAGTATTTT. Translated: CATSGTGSLDTQYF.

V and J are TRBV6-5 and TRBJ1-4; D is undetermined. The ends were cut back, 8 bases at V and 8 bases at J, with 12 bases in the middle. The CDR3 length is 12 residues. Per the germline V gene, CDR1 is MNHEY and CDR2 is SVGAGI. The CDR3 DNA reads as TGTGCCAGCGGGGAGGATAGAGAAAAACTGTTTTTT. Protein: CASGEDREKLFF.

The genes are TRBV9 and TRBJ2-7, with TRBD2 as a possible D gene (5 bases). V was pared by 3 bases and J by 0 bases, with 7 bases between. CDR3 length equals 13 residues. Germline V CDR1 and CDR2: SGDLS, YYNGEE. The CDR3 DNA follows: TGTGCCAGCAGCGCGGGGTTCTCCTACGAGCAGTACTTC. Translated: CASSAGFSYEQYF.

V and J are TRBV6-1 and TRBJ1-2; the match to TRBD1 covers 11 bases. CDR3 length equals 15 residues. V was clipped by 3 bases and J by 8 bases; unmatched bases: 8. Germline CDR1 and CDR2: MNHNS and SASEGT. The CDR3 reads CASSDLDRGRGGYTF. The CDR3 DNA reads as TGTGCCAGCAGTGACCTGGACAGGGGGCGCGGGGGCTACACCTTC.

The chain has TRBV3-1 (or the pseudogene TRBV3-2) and TRBJ2-2; 8 bases agree with TRBD2. Germline V gene lookup returns CDR1 LGHDT and CDR2 YNNKEL (reference sequence). CDR3 size: 16 residues. With V trimmed by 1 base and J by 6 bases, 7 bases remained unmatched. CDR3 loop: CASSQVRTSSPGELFF. The CDR3 DNA follows: TGTGCCAGCAGCCAAGTTAGGACTAGCTCGCCCGGGGAGCTGTTTTTT.

Notes on this clone: The sample carries other DNA sequences with the same CDR3. The chain joins TRBV6-5 to TRBJ1-1; D is unclear. The V and J ends lost 5 bases and 1 base respectively, with 5 bases between them. The CDR3 is 12 amino acids. Looked up from germline, CDR1 is MNHEY and CDR2 is SVGAGI. The CDR3 DNA sequence: TGTGCCAGCAGTCGGGGGAACACTGAAGCTTTCTTT. It codes for CASSRGNTEAFF.

The chain couples TRBV6-1 to TRBJ2-7; D may be TRBD1 (6 bases). Deletions cut 2 bases from V and 4 bases from J, with 12 bases between. CDR3 size: 14 residues. Germline V gives CDR1 MNHNS, CDR2 SASEGT. The CDR3 loop is CASSEIAGVYEQYF. The CDR3 region has the DNA TGTGCCAGCAGTGAAATCGCAGGGGTATACGAGCAGTACTTC.

The gene calls are TRBV10-1 and TRBJ1-2; the D gene is possibly TRBD1 (6 bases). CDR3 size: 13 residues. The germline gives CDR1 WNHNN, CDR2 SYGVQD (reference sequence). V lost 8 bases, J lost 5 bases, and 15 bases lay in between. CDR3: CASPNTGWYGYTF. CDR3 bases: TGCGCCAGCCCAAATACAGGGTGGTATGGCTACACCTTC.

The chain combines TRBV20-1 with TRBJ2-5; possible D gene TRBD2, 5 bases. The CDR3 totals 11 residues. Per germline, CDR1 DFQATT and CDR2 SNEGSKA (reference sequence). The germline V and J ends were trimmed by 7 bases and 1 base, with 7 bases remaining between them. The CDR3 reads CSVGLQETQYF. The CDR3 region has the DNA TGCAGTGTCGGACTCCAAGAGACCCAGTACTTC.

The chain combines TRBV19 with TRBJ1-2; TRBD1 matches 9 bases. V lost 6 bases and J lost 6; bases outside the gene matches: 8. CDR3 length: 14 residues. Germline assignment: CDR1 LNHDA and CDR2 SQIVND (reference sequence). This chain's CDR3 is CASRTPGTGNGYTF. The CDR3, as DNA: TGTGCCAGTAGGACGCCCGGGACAGGGAATGGCTACACCTTC.

This clone was counted a single time. The chain recombines TRBV14 with TRBJ2-1; TRBD2 matches at 8 bases. The germline gives CDR1 SGHDN, CDR2 FVKESK. J was trimmed by 3 bases and V by 5 bases; bases with no gene match: 6. The CDR3 contains 15 residues. The CDR3 loop is CASSKSGGLYNEQFF. The CDR3, as DNA: TGTGCCAGCAGCAAAAGCGGGGGCCTCTACAATGAGCAGTTCTTC.

This clone was found a few times. The J gene is TRBJ1-6, the V gene TRBV27; D uncertain. Germline loops: CDR1 MNHEY, CDR2 SMNVEV (reference sequence). This CDR3 has 14 amino acids. Deletions cut 0 bases from V and 10 bases from J, with 10 bases between. The CDR3 spells CASSLSEAVSPLHF. The CDR3 DNA sequence: TGTGCCAGCAGTTTATCGGAGGCAGTATCACCCCTCCACTTT.

The table lists this clone with a count of one. J is TRBJ1-2 and V is TRBV28, with 7 nucleotides matching TRBD1. The CDR3 totals 13 residues. Germline V gene lookup returns CDR1 MDHEN and CDR2 SYDVKM. With 5 bases clipped from V and 4 bases from J, the junction kept 4 bases outside the gene matches. Here the CDR3 DNA reads TGTGCCAGCAGTGAACAGGGGCTCTATGGCTACACCTTC. It is translated as CASSEQGLYGYTF.

The chain combines TRBV5-4 with TRBJ1-6, with a weak D call TRBD1 (5 bases). This CDR3 spans 13 amino acids. Germline loops: CDR1 SGHNT, CDR2 YYREEE (reference sequence). Trimming took 5 bases from V and 3 from J, leaving 6 bases between them. CDR3 DNA sequence: TGTGCCAGCAGACAGGACTATAATTCACCCCTCCACTTT. It yields the protein CASRQDYNSPLHF.

The chain carries TRBV5-4 and TRBJ2-2, with 8 bases fitting TRBD2. V lost 4 bases to trimming and J lost 7 bases; unmatched junction nucleotides: 6. CDR3 length equals 14 residues. Looked up from germline, CDR1 is SGHNT and CDR2 is YYREEE (reference sequence). DNA for the CDR3: TGTGCCAGCAGCCTAATAGCGGGGCGCGGGGAGCTGTTTTTT. Translated: CASSLIAGRGELFF.

Of note for this clone: The sample contains more than one DNA sequence encoding this CDR3. The chain carries TRBV6-5 and TRBJ2-1; TRBD1 agrees at 9 bases. The CDR3 runs to 16 residues. The junction had 4 bases not matched to a gene; V was cut back by 0 bases and J by 4 bases. From germline, CDR1 is MNHEY and CDR2 SVGAGI. The chain's CDR3 is CASSYSNRGPYNEQFF. The CDR3 bases are TGTGCCAGCAGTTACTCGAACAGGGGGCCGTACAATGAGCAGTTCTTC.

The chain uses TRBV5-4 and TRBJ1-1, with 10 nucleotides matching TRBD1. V gave up 4 bases and J gave up 4 bases; unmatched junction bases: 10. Germline loops: CDR1 SGHNT, CDR2 YYREEE (reference sequence). This CDR3 contains 16 residues. The DNA for the CDR3 is TGTGCCAGCAGCCATGACAGGGGGCGAAGGAGCACTGAAGCTTTCTTT. It translates to CASSHDRGRRSTEAFF.